This T cell receptor beta chain was sequenced for a study of PD-1 blockade in classical Hodgkin lymphoma. Across the study: The nivolumab dose that patients received was 3 mg/kg, given intravenously every 2 weeks.

Profiling relied on immunoSEQ multiplex PCR, and the TCRdb table lists in-frame clones only, not all of them. The table includes 20,000 or so clones, about 88% detected once. Time point given: cycle 4 day 1 (C4D1), after five to seven weeks of nivolumab. In every patient, relapse followed autologous stem cell transplantation, while exposure to brentuximab vedotin differed. Complete response, partial response or progressive disease were the best responses. The sample holds one count of this clone. Between the trimmed V and J ends, which lost 2 bases and 4 bases, there was a span of 3 bases. CDR1 is SNHLY, CDR2 FYNNEI, per germline. The CDR3 is made up of 11 amino acids.

This sample comprised peripheral blood mononuclear cells (PBMCs), obtained before the fourth cycle of nivolumab. V and J are TRBV2 and TRBJ2-7; D is unresolved. The TCR originated in a human donor with classical Hodgkin lymphoma. The CDR3 spells CASSERYEQYF. CDR3 DNA sequence: TGTGCCAGCAGTGAAAGGTACGAGCAGTACTTC.